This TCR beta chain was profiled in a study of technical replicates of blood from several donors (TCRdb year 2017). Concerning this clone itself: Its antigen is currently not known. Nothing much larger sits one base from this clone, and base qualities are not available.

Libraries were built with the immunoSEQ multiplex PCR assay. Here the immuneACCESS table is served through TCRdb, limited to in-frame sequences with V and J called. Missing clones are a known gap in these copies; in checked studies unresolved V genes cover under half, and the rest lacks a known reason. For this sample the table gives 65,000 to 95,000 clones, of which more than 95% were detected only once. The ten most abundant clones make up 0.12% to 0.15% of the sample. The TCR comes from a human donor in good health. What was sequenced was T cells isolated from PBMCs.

CDR3 sequence: CASSAGGRAPGNEQFF. The sequenced DNA is TGTGCCAGCAGTGCGGGCGGGAGGGCCCCGGGCAATGAGCAGTTCTTC. Here the chain combines TRBV2 and TRBJ2-1, with 9 bases in between that match TRBD2. At the junction V is shortened by 4 bases and J by 6 bases; bases outside the gene matches: 10. Sequences SNHLY (CDR1) and FYNNEI (CDR2) are obtained from the germline V gene. The CDR3 goes from the cysteine to the phenylalanine over 16 residues. Only the CDR3 DNA stays, 48 bases, in frame from base 1.